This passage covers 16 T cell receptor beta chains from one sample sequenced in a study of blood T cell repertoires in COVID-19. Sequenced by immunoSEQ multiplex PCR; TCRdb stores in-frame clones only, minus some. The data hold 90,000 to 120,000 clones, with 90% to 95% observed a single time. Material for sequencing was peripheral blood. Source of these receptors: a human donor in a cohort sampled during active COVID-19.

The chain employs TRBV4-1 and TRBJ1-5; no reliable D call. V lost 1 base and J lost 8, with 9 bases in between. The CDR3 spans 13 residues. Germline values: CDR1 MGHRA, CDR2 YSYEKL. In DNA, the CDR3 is TGCGCCAGCAGCCAAGGGGAGGGAAAGCCCCAGCATTTT. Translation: CASSQGEGKPQHF.

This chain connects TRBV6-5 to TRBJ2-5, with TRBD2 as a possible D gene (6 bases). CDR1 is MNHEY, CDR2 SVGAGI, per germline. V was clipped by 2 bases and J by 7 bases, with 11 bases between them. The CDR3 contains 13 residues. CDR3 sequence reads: CASSYGGSATQYF. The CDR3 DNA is TGTGCCAGCAGTTACGGGGGGTCGGCGACCCAGTACTTC.

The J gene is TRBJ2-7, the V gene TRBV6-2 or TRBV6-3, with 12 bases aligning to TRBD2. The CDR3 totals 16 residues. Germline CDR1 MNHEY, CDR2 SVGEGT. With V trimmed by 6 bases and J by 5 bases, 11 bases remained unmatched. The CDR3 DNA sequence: TGTGCCAGCAGACCTAGCGGGAGGGAAAACTTCGACGAGCAGTACTTC. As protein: CASRPSGRENFDEQYF.

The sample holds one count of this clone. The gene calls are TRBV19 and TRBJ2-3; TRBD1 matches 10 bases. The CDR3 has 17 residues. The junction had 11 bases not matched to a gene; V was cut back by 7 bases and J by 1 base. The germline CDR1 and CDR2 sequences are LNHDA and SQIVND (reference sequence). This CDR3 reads CASTDTVGTGGTDTQYF. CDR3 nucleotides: TGTGCCAGTACCGATACGGTTGGGACAGGGGGCACAGATACGCAGTATTTT. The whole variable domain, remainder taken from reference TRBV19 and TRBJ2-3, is DGGITQSPKYLFRKEGQNVTLSCEQNLNHDAMYWYRQDPGQGLRLIYYSQIVNDFQKGDIAEGYSVSREKKESFPLTVTSAQKNPTAFYLCASTDTVGTGGTDTQYFGPGTRLTVL.

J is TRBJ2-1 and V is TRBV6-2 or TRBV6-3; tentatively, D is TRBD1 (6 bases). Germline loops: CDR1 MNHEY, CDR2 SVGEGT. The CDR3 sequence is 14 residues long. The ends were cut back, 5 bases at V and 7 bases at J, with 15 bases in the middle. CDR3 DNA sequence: TGTGCCAGCAGTACTACAGGGTTGAGGAATGAGCAGTTCTTC. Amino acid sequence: CASSTTGLRNEQFF.

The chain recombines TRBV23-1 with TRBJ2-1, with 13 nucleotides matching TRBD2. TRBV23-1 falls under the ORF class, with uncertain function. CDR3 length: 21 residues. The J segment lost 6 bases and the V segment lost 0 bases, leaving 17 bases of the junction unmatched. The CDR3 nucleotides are TGCGCCAGCAGTCAATCGGGGTGTGTAGGACTAGCGGGAGAAGGGGGCAATGAGCAGTTCTTC. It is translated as CASSQSGCVGLAGEGGNEQFF.

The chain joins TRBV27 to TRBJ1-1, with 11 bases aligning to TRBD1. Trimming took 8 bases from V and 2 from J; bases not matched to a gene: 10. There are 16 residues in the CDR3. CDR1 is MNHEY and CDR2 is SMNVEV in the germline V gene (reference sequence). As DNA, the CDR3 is TGTGCCAGCTACCCCCATGGGACAGGGGGTAACACTGAAGCTTTCTTT. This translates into CASYPHGTGGNTEAFF.

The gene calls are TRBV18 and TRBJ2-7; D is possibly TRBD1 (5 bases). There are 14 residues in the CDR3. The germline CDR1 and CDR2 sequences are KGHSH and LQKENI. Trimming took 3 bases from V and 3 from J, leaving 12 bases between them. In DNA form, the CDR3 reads TGTGCCAGCTCACCTTCGAGACAGAACTACGAGCAGTACTTC. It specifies CASSPSRQNYEQYF.

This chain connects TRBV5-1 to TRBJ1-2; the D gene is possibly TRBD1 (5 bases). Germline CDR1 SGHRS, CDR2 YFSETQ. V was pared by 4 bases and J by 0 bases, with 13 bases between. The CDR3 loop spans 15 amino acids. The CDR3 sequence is CASSARGLANYGYTF. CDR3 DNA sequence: TGCGCCAGCAGCGCGCGGGGACTGGCTAACTATGGCTACACCTTC.

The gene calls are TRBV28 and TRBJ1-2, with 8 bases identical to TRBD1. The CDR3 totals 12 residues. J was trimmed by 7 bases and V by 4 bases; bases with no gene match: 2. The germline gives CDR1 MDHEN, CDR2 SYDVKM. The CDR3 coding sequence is TGTGCCAGCAGTTGGACAGGGTTTGGCTACACCTTC. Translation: CASSWTGFGYTF.

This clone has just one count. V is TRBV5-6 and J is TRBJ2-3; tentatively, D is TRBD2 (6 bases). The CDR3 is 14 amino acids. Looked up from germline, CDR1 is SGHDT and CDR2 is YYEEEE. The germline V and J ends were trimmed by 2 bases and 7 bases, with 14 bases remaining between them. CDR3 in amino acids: CASSFTGEANTQYF. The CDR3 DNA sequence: TGTGCCAGCAGCTTTACCGGGGAGGCTAATACGCAGTATTTT.

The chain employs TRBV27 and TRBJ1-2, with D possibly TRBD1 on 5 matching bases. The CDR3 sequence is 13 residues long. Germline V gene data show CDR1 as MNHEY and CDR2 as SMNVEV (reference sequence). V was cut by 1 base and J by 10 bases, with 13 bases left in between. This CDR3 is CASSLLRGGDYTF. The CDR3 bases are TGTGCCAGCAGTTTATTGCGTGGGGGGGACTACACCTTC.

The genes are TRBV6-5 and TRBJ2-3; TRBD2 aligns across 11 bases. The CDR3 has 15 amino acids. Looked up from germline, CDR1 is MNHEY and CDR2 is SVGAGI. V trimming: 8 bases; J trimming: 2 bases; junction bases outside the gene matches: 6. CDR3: CASAVAGGHTDTQYF. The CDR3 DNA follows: TGTGCCAGCGCTGTAGCGGGGGGGCACACAGATACGCAGTATTTT.

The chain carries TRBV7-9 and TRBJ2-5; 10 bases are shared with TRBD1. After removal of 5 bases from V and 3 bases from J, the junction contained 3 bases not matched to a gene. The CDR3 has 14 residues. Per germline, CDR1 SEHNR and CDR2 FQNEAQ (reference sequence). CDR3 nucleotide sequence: TGTGCCAGCAGCCCGACAGGGGGCAAAGAGACCCAGTACTTC. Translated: CASSPTGGKETQYF.

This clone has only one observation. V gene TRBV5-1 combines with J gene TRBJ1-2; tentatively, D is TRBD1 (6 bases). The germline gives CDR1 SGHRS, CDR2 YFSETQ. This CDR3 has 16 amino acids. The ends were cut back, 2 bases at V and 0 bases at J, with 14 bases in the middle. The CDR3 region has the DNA TGCGCCAGCAGCTTAGCGAGGACAGAAACTAACTATGGCTACACCTTC. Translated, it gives CASSLARTETNYGYTF. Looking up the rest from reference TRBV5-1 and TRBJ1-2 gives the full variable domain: KAGVTQTPRYLIKTRGQQVTLSCSPISGHRSVSWYQQTPGQGLQFLFEYFSETQRNKGNFPGRFSGRQFSNSRSEMNVSTLELGDSALYLCASSLARTETNYGYTFGSGTRLTVV.

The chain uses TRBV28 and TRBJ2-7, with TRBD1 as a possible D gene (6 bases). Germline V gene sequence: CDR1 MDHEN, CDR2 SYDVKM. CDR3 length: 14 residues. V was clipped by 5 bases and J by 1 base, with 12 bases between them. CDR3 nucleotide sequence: TGTGCCAGCAGTGGTCCAAGGGGGTCCTACGAGCAGTACTTC. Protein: CASSGPRGSYEQYF. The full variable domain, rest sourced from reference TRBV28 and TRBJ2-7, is DVKVTQSSRYLVKRTGEKVFLECVQDMDHENMFWYRQDPGLGLRLIYFSYDVKMKEKGDIPEGYSVSREKKERFSLILESASTNQTSMYLCASSGPRGSYEQYFGPGTRLTVT.